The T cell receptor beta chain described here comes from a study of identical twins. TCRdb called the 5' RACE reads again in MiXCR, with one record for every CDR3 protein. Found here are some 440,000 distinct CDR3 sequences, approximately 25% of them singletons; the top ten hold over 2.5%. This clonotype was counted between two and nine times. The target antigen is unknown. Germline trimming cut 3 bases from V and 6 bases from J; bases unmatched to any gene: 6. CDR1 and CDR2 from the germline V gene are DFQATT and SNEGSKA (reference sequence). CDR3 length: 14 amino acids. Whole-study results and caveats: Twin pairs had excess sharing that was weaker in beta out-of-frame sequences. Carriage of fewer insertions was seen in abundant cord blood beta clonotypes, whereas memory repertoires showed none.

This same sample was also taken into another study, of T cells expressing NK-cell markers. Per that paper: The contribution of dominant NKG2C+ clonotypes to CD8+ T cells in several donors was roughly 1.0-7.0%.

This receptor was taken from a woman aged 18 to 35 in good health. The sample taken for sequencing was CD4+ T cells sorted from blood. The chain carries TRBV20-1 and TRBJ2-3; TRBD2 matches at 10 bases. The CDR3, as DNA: TGCAGTGCTAGTTCTCGACTAGCGGGTGATACGCAGTATTTT. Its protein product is CSASSRLAGDTQYF.